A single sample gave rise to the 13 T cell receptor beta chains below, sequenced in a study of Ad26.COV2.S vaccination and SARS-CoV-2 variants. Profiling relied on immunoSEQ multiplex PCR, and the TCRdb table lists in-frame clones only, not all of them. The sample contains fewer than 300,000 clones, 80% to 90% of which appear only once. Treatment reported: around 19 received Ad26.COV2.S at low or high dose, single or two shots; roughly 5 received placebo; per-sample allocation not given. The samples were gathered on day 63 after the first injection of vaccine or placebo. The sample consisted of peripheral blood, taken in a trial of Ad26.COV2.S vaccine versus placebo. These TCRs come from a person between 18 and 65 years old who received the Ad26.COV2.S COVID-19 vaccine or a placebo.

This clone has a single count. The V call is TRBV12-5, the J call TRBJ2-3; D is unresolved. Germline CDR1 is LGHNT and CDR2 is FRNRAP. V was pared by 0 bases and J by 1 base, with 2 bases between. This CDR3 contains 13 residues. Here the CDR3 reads CASGLVGTDTQYF. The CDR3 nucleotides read TGTGCTAGTGGTTTGGTAGGCACAGATACGCAGTATTTT.

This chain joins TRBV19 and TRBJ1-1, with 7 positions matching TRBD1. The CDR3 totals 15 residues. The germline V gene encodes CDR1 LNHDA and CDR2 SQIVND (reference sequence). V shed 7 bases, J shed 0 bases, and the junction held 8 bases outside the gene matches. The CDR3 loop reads CASTIEGQMNTEAFF. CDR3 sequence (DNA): TGTGCCAGTACCATCGAGGGACAGATGAACACTGAAGCTTTCTTT.

The CDR3 DNA sequence: TGTGCCAGCAGTCGGGAACTCTATGGCTACACCTTC. Its translation: CASSRELYGYTF. The chain carries TRBV28 and TRBJ1-2; unclear D gene. The V gene lost 5 bases and the J gene lost 4 bases, with 8 bases spanning the gap. Germline values: CDR1 MDHEN, CDR2 SYDVKM. CDR3 length: 12 residues.

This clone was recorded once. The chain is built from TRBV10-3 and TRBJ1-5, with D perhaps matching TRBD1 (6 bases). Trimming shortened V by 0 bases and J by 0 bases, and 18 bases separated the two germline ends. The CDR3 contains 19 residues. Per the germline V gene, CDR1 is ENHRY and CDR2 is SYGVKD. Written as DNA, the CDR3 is TGTGCCATCAGTGAGTCAGCCTACCGACAGGCTAATAGCAATCAGCCCCAGCATTTT. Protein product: CAISESAYRQANSNQPQHF.

The DNA for the CDR3 is TGCAGCGTTGTTGGGGGCGGTTTCGAGGGCTACACCTTC. It encodes CSVVGGGFEGYTF. V gene TRBV29-1 combines with J gene TRBJ1-2, with TRBD1 as a possible D gene (6 bases). Trimming removed 4 bases at V and 8 bases at J, with 17 bases between. The CDR3 sequence is 13 residues long. Looked up from germline, CDR1 is SQVTM and CDR2 is ANQGSEA.

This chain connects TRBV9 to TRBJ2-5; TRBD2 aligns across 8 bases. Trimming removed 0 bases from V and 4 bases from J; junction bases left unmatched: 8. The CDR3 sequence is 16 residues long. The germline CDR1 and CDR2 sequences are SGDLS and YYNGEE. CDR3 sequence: CASSVVSRGGVETQYF. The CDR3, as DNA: TGTGCCAGCAGCGTAGTTTCACGGGGGGGTGTAGAGACCCAGTACTTC.

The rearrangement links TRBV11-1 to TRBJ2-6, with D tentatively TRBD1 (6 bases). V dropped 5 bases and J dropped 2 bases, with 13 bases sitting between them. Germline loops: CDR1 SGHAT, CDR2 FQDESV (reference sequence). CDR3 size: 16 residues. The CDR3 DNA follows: TGTGCCAGCAGCGTATACAGGGAACCTGGGGCCAACGTCCTGACTTTC. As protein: CASSVYREPGANVLTF.

The DNA of the CDR3 is TGCGCCAGCAGCTTGTTGGGCGGCGACACCGGGGAGCTGTTTTTT. Translation gives CASSLLGGDTGELFF. The chain links TRBV5-1 to TRBJ2-2, with unresolved D. This CDR3 is 15 amino acids long. CDR1 and CDR2 (germline): SGHRS, YFSETQ. The V end lost 1 base, the J end lost 3 bases, and 10 bases lay between the germline ends.

CDR3 sequence: CASSSGAYEQYF. The CDR3 DNA reads as TGTGCCAGTTCTAGCGGGGCCTACGAGCAGTACTTC. The V call is TRBV19, the J call TRBJ2-7, with TRBD2 matching over 9 bases. With V trimmed by 8 bases and J by 2 bases, 1 base remained unmatched. This CDR3 has 12 residues. The germline V gene encodes CDR1 LNHDA and CDR2 SQIVND (reference sequence).

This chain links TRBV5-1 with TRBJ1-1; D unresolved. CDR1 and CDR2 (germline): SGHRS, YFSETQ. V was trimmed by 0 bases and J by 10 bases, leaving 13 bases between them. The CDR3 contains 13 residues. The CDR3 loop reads CASSLEDAGRAFF. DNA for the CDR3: TGCGCCAGCAGCTTGGAAGATGCGGGGAGAGCTTTCTTT.

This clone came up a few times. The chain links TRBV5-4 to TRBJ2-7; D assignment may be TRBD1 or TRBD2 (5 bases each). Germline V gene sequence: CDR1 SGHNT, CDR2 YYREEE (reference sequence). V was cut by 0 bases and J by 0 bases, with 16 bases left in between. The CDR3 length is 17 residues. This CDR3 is CASSLDGLGERSYEQYF. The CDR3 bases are TGTGCCAGCAGCTTGGATGGTTTGGGGGAGCGCTCCTACGAGCAGTACTTC. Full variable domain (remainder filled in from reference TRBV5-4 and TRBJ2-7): ETGVTQSPTHLIKTRGQQVTLRCSSQSGHNTVSWYQQALGQGPQFIFQYYREEENGRGNFPPRFSGLQFPNYSSELNVNALELDDSALYLCASSLDGLGERSYEQYFGPGTRLTVT.

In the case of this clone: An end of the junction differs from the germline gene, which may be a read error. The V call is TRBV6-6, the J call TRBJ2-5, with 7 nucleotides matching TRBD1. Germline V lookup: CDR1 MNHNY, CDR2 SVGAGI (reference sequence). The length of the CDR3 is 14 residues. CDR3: CASSQTGQSFSPNF. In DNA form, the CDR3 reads TGTGCCAGCAGTCAAACGGGACAGAGCTTTTCGCCCAACTTC.

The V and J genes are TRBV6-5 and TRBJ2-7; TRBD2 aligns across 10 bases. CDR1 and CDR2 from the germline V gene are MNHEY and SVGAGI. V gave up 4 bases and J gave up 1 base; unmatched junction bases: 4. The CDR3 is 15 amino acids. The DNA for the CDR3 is TGTGCCAGCAGTTTGGGACTAGCGACTTCCTACGAGCAGTACTTC. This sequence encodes CASSLGLATSYEQYF.